Listed below are T cell receptor beta chains from one sample, sequenced in a study of STAT5B mutations in CD4+ large granular lymphocyte leukemia. The assay was immunoSEQ multiplex PCR, and TCRdb's table has in-frame clones only and misses some. The sample shows about 40,000 clones, about 81% of them seen only once. The sequencing sample was made of CD4+ T cells from blood buffy coats. The source of these receptors is a human donor in good health. Both conserved end residues are part of each CDR3. D genes are given only for firm matches. The size of a clone is reported for some rows only, either as once, few or many, or as a class for expanded clones.

TRBD1,TRBV11-2,NA,TRBJ2-7,TGTGCCAGCAGCGGACGCCCCGGGACAGTGTTCCGGGGCGACTACGAGCAGTACTTC,CASSGRPGTVFRGDYEQYF
TRBD2,TRBV7-9,NA,TRBJ2-3,TGTGCCAGCAGCCCCGGACTAGCGGGAGGGACAGATACGCAGTATTTT,CASSPGLAGGTDTQYF
NA,TRBV6-5,NA,TRBJ2-7,TGTGCCAGCAGTTACGGGAGGGGGCTCCACGAGCAGTACTTC,CASSYGRGLHEQYF
NA,TRBV7-8,NA,TRBJ2-3,TGTGCCAGCAGCGACCCCCCAGATACGCAGTATTTT,CASSDPPDTQYF
NA,TRBV6-6,once,TRBJ1-2,TGTGCCAGCAGTGCTATGAGGACGGCCTACTATGGCTACACCTTC,CASSAMRTAYYGYTF
NA,TRBV27,NA,TRBJ1-5,TGTGCCAGCAGCGGAGGGAGTGGGGGAAGGCTCAATCAGCCCCAGCATTTT,CASSGGSGGRLNQPQHF
NA,TRBV10-2,NA,TRBJ1-1,TGCGCCAGCAACAACAGGGACAAACTCCGTGAAGCTTTCTTT,CASNNRDKLREAFF
TRBD2,TRBV4-1,NA,TRBJ2-5,TGCGCCAGCAGCCAAGATACCGGGACTAGCGGGGGAAACCAAGAGACCCAGTACTTC,CASSQDTGTSGGNQETQYF
NA,TRBV5-4,NA,TRBJ2-1,TGTGCCAGCAGCTTGGTTCCGGTAGAGGCTCAGTTCTTC,CASSLVPVEAQFF
NA,TRBV4-2,NA,TRBJ1-5,TGTGCCAGCAGCCAAGACAGGAGCAATCAGCCCCAGCATTTT,CASSQDRSNQPQHF
TRBD1,TRBV6-6,NA,TRBJ1-2,TGTGCCAGCAGCTTAGATGACAGGGTCTATGGCTACACCTTC,CASSLDDRVYGYTF
NA,TRBV10-3,NA,TRBJ2-1,TGTGCCATCAGTGACCGCAATGAGCAGTTCTTC,CAISDRNEQFF
NA,TRBV7-2,NA,TRBJ1-2,TGTGCCAGCAGCTTAGGTGGGGAAAGCTATGGCTACACCTTC,CASSLGGESYGYTF
NA,TRBV6-5,once,TRBJ2-3,TGTGCCAGCAGTCGCCGTGATGGGGGCACAGATACGCAGTATTTT,CASSRRDGGTDTQYF
NA,TRBV11-2,NA,TRBJ2-1,TGTGCCAGCAGCCTTACCAGGAGATACTACAATGAGCAGTTCTTC,CASSLTRRYYNEQFF
NA,TRBV5-1,NA,TRBJ2-7,TGCGCCAGCAGCTTGGGGGGCGTGAGCTCCTACGAGCAGTACTTC,CASSLGGVSSYEQYF
NA,TRBV5-4,NA,TRBJ1-2,TGTGCCAGCAGCTTGAGGGCAGCCATTAACTATGGCTACACCTTC,CASSLRAAINYGYTF
NA,TRBV5-4,NA,TRBJ2-3,TGTGCCAGCAGGGGCGGGACTAGCACAGATACGCAGTATTTT,CASRGGTSTDTQYF
NA,TRBV7-3,NA,TRBJ2-1,TGTGCCAGCAGGTTCTCGGGGGACTCCTACAATGAGCAGTTCTTC,CASRFSGDSYNEQFF
TRBD2,TRBV10-3,NA,TRBJ2-5,TGTGCCATCAGTGAGACCCTGAATCTAGCGGGGGAAGAGACCCAGTACTTC,CAISETLNLAGEETQYF
NA,TRBV7-8,NA,TRBJ2-6,TGTGCCAGCAGCTTAGTGGGGTCTTCTGGGGCCAACGTCCTGACTTTC,CASSLVGSSGANVLTF
NA,TRBV6-6,NA,TRBJ1-4,TGTGCCAGCAGTTCCCGGTGGGGAAATGAAAAACTGTTTTTT,CASSSRWGNEKLFF
NA,TRBV28,NA,TRBJ1-2,TGTGCCAGCACCCCACAACGTAGCTATGGCTACACCTTC,CASTPQRSYGYTF
TRBD1,TRBV6-5,NA,TRBJ1-2,TGTGCCAGCAGTTATCAGGACAGGCACTATGGCTACACCTTC,CASSYQDRHYGYTF
TRBD1,TRBV30,NA,TRBJ2-5,TGTGCCTGGAGTGTAGTAGGGGGCAGTCCGACCCAGTACTTC,CAWSVVGGSPTQYF
TRBD2,TRBV28,NA,TRBJ2-2,TGTGCCAGCAGTTTTCTAGCGGGGACCGGGGAGCTGTTTTTT,CASSFLAGTGELFF
NA,TRBV18,NA,TRBJ2-7,TGTGCCAGCTCACCACGGACACTCCTTTACGAGCAGTACTTC,CASSPRTLLYEQYF
NA,TRBV27,NA,TRBJ1-2,TGTGCCAGCAGCCAGGGGCCCGAGTATGGCTACACCTTC,CASSQGPEYGYTF
NA,TRBV5-4,NA,TRBJ1-3,TGTGCCAGCAGCTCTCCGACCTCTGGAAACACCATATATTTT,CASSSPTSGNTIYF
NA,TRBV19,NA,TRBJ1-4,TGTGCCAGTAGTATAAACGGGGCTAATGAAAAACTGTTTTTT,CASSINGANEKLFF
NA,TRBV7-2,NA,TRBJ1-3,TGTGCCAGCAGCCGTATAGACGCCGTCTCTGGAAACACCATATATTTT,CASSRIDAVSGNTIYF
TRBD1,TRBV27,NA,TRBJ1-4,TGTGCCAGCAGCCCGTGGGACAGGGATCCAAAACTGTTTTTT,CASSPWDRDPKLFF
NA,TRBV30,NA,TRBJ1-4,TGTGCCTGGAGCCTCACAAGGGTGAATGAAAAACTGTTTTTT,CAWSLTRVNEKLFF
NA,TRBV12-5,once,TRBJ2-3,TGTGCTAGTGGACCAACTGGACGGGGACCGGGCACAGATACGCAGTATTTT,CASGPTGRGPGTDTQYF
TRBD2,TRBV7-2,NA,TRBJ2-7,TGTGCCAGCAGCTTAGGACTAGCGGGATTGGAGCAGTACTTC,CASSLGLAGLEQYF
NA,TRBV28,NA,TRBJ2-1,TGTGCCAGCGGACGGTATGAGCAGTTCTTC,CASGRYEQFF
TRBD1,TRBV10-1,NA,TRBJ2-7,TGCGCCAGCAGCGGACAGGGGGCCTACGAGCAGTACTTC,CASSGQGAYEQYF
TRBD1,TRBV2,NA,TRBJ1-3,TGTGCCAGCAGTGAAGCGAGGGACAGGTGGATGGGAAACACCATATATTTT,CASSEARDRWMGNTIYF
TRBD1,TRBV5-1,NA,TRBJ2-2,TGCGCCAGCAGCTCCCAGGGACAGGGGGCGATGAACACCGGGGAGCTGTTTTTT,CASSSQGQGAMNTGELFF
TRBD1,TRBV28,once,TRBJ1-1,TGTGCCAGCAGTTCCCAGGGGGCGCAACTCACTGAAGCTTTCTTT,CASSSQGAQLTEAFF
NA,TRBV28,NA,TRBJ1-5,TGTGCCAGCGGTTTATCAGAATACAATCAGCCCCAGCATTTT,CASGLSEYNQPQHF
TRBD1,TRBV6-6,NA,TRBJ2-7,TGTGCCAGCCGACGTTCCGGGACAGGCGACTCCTACGAGCAGTACTTC,CASRRSGTGDSYEQYF